In its sample, the clone carrying this TCR beta chain was seen many times. The data derive from a study of T-cell reconstitution after alpha-beta-depleted transplantation in children. Unique molecular identifiers tagged the TCRbeta library. MiXCR, applied by TCRdb to the PCR reads, yields one record per CDR3 protein. The table has a few hundred thousand distinct CDR3 sequences, around 10% seen once; the top ten hold less than 9%. The germline V gene encodes CDR1 SGHVS and CDR2 FNYEAQ. V lost 0 bases to trimming and J lost 2 bases, with 5 bases between them. The CDR3 runs 15 residues. The sample in question was PBMCs, obtained before TCRalphabeta/CD19-depleted stem cell transplant. This sequence originates from a boy less than two years old with acute myeloid leukemia, due to receive a stem cell transplant. The chain employs TRBV7-6 and TRBJ2-6, with D possibly TRBD1 on 5 matching bases. The CDR3 here is CASSLAGAGANVLTF. The CDR3 coding sequence is TGTGCCAGCAGCTTAGCAGGGGCTGGGGCCAACGTCCTGACTTTC.